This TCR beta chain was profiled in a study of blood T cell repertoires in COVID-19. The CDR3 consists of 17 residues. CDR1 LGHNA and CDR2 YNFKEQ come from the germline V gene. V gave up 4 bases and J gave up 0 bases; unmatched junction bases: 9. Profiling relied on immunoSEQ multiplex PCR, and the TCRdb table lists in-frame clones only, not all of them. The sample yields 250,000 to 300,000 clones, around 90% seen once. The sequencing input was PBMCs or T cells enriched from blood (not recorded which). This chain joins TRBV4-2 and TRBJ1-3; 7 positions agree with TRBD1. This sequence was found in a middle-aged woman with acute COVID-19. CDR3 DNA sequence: TGTGCCAGCAGCCGTTCGACAGGGCTAACCTCTGGAAACACCATATATTTT. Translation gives CASSRSTGLTSGNTIYF.